This T cell receptor beta chain was captured in a study of blood T cell repertoires in COVID-19. Background on the study: Recovered status in Cohort 3 required two negative PCRs, clearance, or symptom resolution. There were acute and convalescent COVID-19 samples, and they came from the United States, Italy and Spain. PBMCs, B-cell-depleted T cells, or T cells provided the cDNA or gDNA that made up the material.

In the original workflow: Estimation of nucleated cell counts relied on the amplification of reference gene primers. Only in-frame clones appear in the TCRdb table, and some are missing; sequencing was by immunoSEQ multiplex PCR. The DNA gave D and trimming, while V, J and clone size come from that table. The table has roughly 160,000 clones, 70% to 85% seen once. CDR3 length equals 16 residues. Sequenced material: PBMCs or T cells enriched from blood (not recorded which). The chain couples TRBV7-5 to TRBJ2-1; the table's D gene call, TRBD1, was not cross checked with the DNA. TRBV7-5 is given as a pseudogene. The receptor's source is a woman aged 65 to 85 in a cohort exposed to, infected with or recovered from COVID-19 (not recorded which). This CDR3 reads CARSSGQGRSYNEQFF. The CDR3 region has the DNA TGTGCCAGAAGCTCGGGACAGGGCCGTTCCTACAATGAGCAGTTCTTC.